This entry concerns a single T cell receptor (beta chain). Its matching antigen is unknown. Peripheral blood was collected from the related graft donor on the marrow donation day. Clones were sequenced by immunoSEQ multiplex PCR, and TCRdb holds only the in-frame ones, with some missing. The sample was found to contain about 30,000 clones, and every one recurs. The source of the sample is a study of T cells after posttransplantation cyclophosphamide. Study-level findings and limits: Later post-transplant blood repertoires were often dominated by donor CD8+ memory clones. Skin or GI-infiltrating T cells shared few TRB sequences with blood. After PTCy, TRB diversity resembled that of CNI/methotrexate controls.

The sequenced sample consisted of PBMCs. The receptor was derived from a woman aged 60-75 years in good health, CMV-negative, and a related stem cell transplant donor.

CDR3 residues: CASREGSTDTQYF. The CDR3 DNA reads TGTGCCAGCAGAGAGGGGAGCACAGATACGCAGTATTTT. The chain has TRBV6-5 and TRBJ2-3; the D call may be TRBD1 or TRBD2 (5 bases each). The CDR3 is 13 amino acids. CDR1 is MNHEY, CDR2 SVGAGI, per germline. V lost 6 bases, J lost 0 bases, and 7 bases lay in between.